The clone carrying this TCR beta chain has ten or more counts. This specimen belongs to a study of T-cell reconstitution after alpha-beta-depleted transplantation in children. Preparation of the TCRbeta library used unique molecular identifiers. TCRdb reprocessed the PCR reads with MiXCR, giving one entry per CDR3 protein. The data hold around 93,000 distinct CDR3 sequences, with roughly 8.3% observed a single time. CDR3 length: 15 residues. The germline gives CDR1 DFQATT, CDR2 SNEGSKA (reference sequence). V shed 6 bases and J shed 2 bases, with 17 bases lying between them. Sample: PBMCs from the stem cell graft donor, taken from the stem cell graft. This chain connects TRBV20-1 to TRBJ2-1; no firm D call. This receptor was obtained from a human donor who donated a stem cell graft to a child with congenital amegakaryocytic thrombocytopenia. CDR3 sequence: CSAKDGGDTYNEQFF. DNA for the CDR3: TGCAGTGCCAAAGACGGCGGAGATACCTACAATGAGCAGTTCTTC.